The 31 T cell receptor beta chains below come from one sample, sequenced in a study of spatial heterogeneity in lung cancer. In TCRdb, the 5' RACE reads were re-called with MiXCR into one record per CDR3 protein. This sample yields 5,500 to 7,500 distinct CDR3 sequences, of which roughly 3.8% are seen a single time; around a quarter belongs to the top ten. Time point indicated: sample taken at primary tumor resection. The input material, whole RNA from tumor, nontumor lung or frozen PBMC, was sequenced unsorted. The source material was normal lung tissue next to the tumor, sampled at surgery. Receptors originate from a female donor with early-stage non-small cell lung cancer.

This clonotype counts as medium-sized (0.01 to 0.1%). This beta chain represents an off-target read in a library built for alpha chains; its size is of limited meaning. This chain connects TRBV20-1 to TRBJ1-2, with D possibly TRBD1 on 5 matching bases. The CDR3 loop spans 12 amino acids. V gave up 3 bases and J gave up 8 bases, with 13 bases separating them. Germline V gene lookup returns CDR1 DFQATT and CDR2 SNEGSKA (reference sequence). Written as DNA, the CDR3 is TGCAGTGCTAGCCAGGGAGGCGGCGGCTACACCTTC. This encodes CSASQGGGGYTF.

This clonotype is labeled medium-sized (0.01 to 0.1%). This beta chain is off target for a library built for alpha chains, so its abundance means little. V and J are TRBV9 and TRBJ2-5; perhaps TRBD2 as D (7 bases). The V gene's germline CDR1 is SGDLS and CDR2 YYNGEE. Trimming took 5 bases from V and 3 from J, leaving 20 bases between them. This CDR3 region has 16 residues. CDR3: CASSNSGGTLEETQYF. CDR3 coding DNA: TGTGCCAGCAGTAATTCGGGGGGCACCCTAGAAGAGACCCAGTACTTC.

This clonotype is large (0.1 to 1%) in the sample. The size of this beta chain means little, since it is a stray read in a library made for alpha chains. The chain employs TRBV28 and TRBJ2-7, with 8 bases matching TRBD2. Germline V gene sequence: CDR1 MDHEN, CDR2 SYDVKM. There are 13 residues in the CDR3. The V segment lost 5 bases and the J segment 7 bases; nucleotides outside the gene matches: 7. The CDR3 here is CASSRGGTGEQYF. CDR3 nucleotides: TGTGCCAGCAGTCGGGGGGGAACAGGGGAGCAGTACTTC. Full variable domain (missing parts from reference TRBV28 and TRBJ2-7): DVKVTQSSRYLVKRTGEKVFLECVQDMDHENMFWYRQDPGLGLRLIYFSYDVKMKEKGDIPEGYSVSREKKERFSLILESASTNQTSMYLCASSRGGTGEQYFGPGTRLTVT.

By share, this clonotype ranks as medium-sized (0.01 to 0.1%). The library was built for alpha chains, so this beta chain is an off-target read and its size means little. The chain carries TRBV29-1 and TRBJ2-3; 7 bases line up with TRBD1. The CDR3 contains 13 residues. The V gene's germline CDR1 is SQVTM and CDR2 ANQGSEA. The J segment lost 3 bases and the V segment lost 7 bases, leaving 7 bases of the junction unmatched. In DNA form, the CDR3 reads TGCAGCGGGAGGACAGGCCTTACAGATACGCAGTATTTT. It codes for CSGRTGLTDTQYF.

In this sample, this clonotype is medium-sized. This beta chain is an off-target read within a library intended for alpha chains, so its frequency means little. The V call is TRBV5-1, the J call TRBJ1-3; D is undetermined. Germline CDR1 is SGHRS and CDR2 is YFSETQ. This CDR3 is 17 amino acids long. V was trimmed by 0 bases and J by 1 base, leaving 14 bases between them. The CDR3 spells CASSLDPAGRSGNTIYF. The DNA of the CDR3 is TGCGCCAGCAGCTTGGACCCCGCGGGAAGATCTGGAAACACCATATATTTT.

This clonotype showed up many times. A library made for alpha chains picked up this beta chain off target, so its size means little. V usage is TRBV2 and J usage is TRBJ2-2; TRBD2 matches 13 bases. The germline CDR1 and CDR2 sequences are SNHLY and FYNNEI. The V and J ends lost 6 bases and 4 bases, in that order; junction bases with no gene match: 8. This CDR3 is built from 17 residues. CDR3 loop: CASRTPGLAGSTGELFF. DNA of the CDR3: TGTGCCAGCAGGACACCGGGACTAGCGGGGAGCACCGGGGAGCTGTTTTTT.

This clonotype qualifies as medium-sized. Being off target in a library aimed at alpha chains, this beta chain has a size of little meaning. The chain combines TRBV7-2 with TRBJ2-5, with TRBD2 matching over 13 bases. Per the germline V gene, CDR1 is SGHTA and CDR2 is FQGNSA. Losses at the gene ends were 4 bases for V and 5 bases for J; bases not matched to a gene: 10. This CDR3 has 17 residues. The CDR3 DNA follows: TGTGCCAGCAGCTCCAGCACTAGCGGGGGGGCCTATGAGACCCAGTACTTC. It translates to CASSSSTSGGAYETQYF.

This clonotype is medium-sized (0.01 to 0.1%) within its sample. Found in a library prepared for alpha chains, this beta chain is an off-target read, and its abundance has little meaning. The rearrangement joins TRBV6-2 or TRBV6-3 to TRBJ2-5; D is ambiguous. Germline assignment: CDR1 MNHEY and CDR2 SVGEGT. The CDR3 extends over 12 amino acids. The V and J ends lost 5 bases and 1 base respectively, with 5 bases between them. CDR3 loop: CASSDSQETQYF. Here the CDR3 DNA reads TGTGCCAGCAGTGATTCCCAAGAGACCCAGTACTTC.

This clonotype was found many times. With the library built for alpha chains, this beta chain is off target and its frequency is not meaningful. The chain is built from TRBV7-3 and TRBJ1-5; 7 nucleotides match TRBD1. In germline, CDR1 is SGHTA, CDR2 FQGTGA. This CDR3 is built from 13 residues. V trimming: 1 base; J trimming: 9 bases; junction bases outside the gene matches: 3. CDR3 in DNA: TGTGCCAGCAGCTTAAGACAGGGCGCGCCCCAGCATTTT. Translating gives CASSLRQGAPQHF.

Remarks on this clonotype: The size of this beta chain means little, since it is a stray read in a library made for alpha chains. The V gene is TRBV6-6, the J gene TRBJ2-7, with a possible D match to TRBD1 (6 bases). CDR3 length: 14 residues. Germline CDR1 MNHNY, CDR2 SVGAGI (reference sequence). Trimming removed 5 bases from V and 0 bases from J, with 11 bases in between. The DNA for the CDR3 is TGTGCCAGCAGTAACCGGACAGTCTCCTACGAGCAGTACTTC. The encoded protein is CASSNRTVSYEQYF.

This clonotype is labeled medium-sized. A library made for alpha chains picked up this beta chain off target, so its size means little. The chain has TRBV20-1 and TRBJ2-5; 8 nucleotides align to TRBD2. The junction had 9 bases not matched to a gene; V was cut back by 1 base and J by 5 bases. CDR3 length equals 15 residues. Germline values: CDR1 DFQATT, CDR2 SNEGSKA (reference sequence). The CDR3, as DNA: TGCAGTGCTAGAGCAGGCGCGGGGGGTCGGGAGACCCAGTACTTC. Encoded protein: CSARAGAGGRETQYF.

This clonotype qualifies as medium-sized. In a library made to pick up alpha chains, this beta chain is a stray read with a size that means little. The chain couples TRBV5-1 to TRBJ1-1; a possible D gene is TRBD1 (6 bases). Trimming shortened V by 4 bases and J by 1 base, and 14 bases separated the two germline ends. In germline, CDR1 is SGHRS, CDR2 YFSETQ. The CDR3 runs to 15 residues. In nucleotides, the CDR3 is TGCGCCAGCAGCCCCGCGGGGGCTAGGAACACTGAAGCTTTCTTT. Its translation: CASSPAGARNTEAFF. Complete variable domain (other parts from reference TRBV5-1 and TRBJ1-1): KAGVTQTPRYLIKTRGQQVTLSCSPISGHRSVSWYQQTPGQGLQFLFEYFSETQRNKGNFPGRFSGRQFSNSRSEMNVSTLELGDSALYLCASSPAGARNTEAFFGQGTRLTVV.

By share, this clonotype counts as medium-sized. Found in a library prepared for alpha chains, this beta chain is an off-target read, and its abundance has little meaning. The J gene is TRBJ2-1, the V gene TRBV12-3 or TRBV12-4; the D gene is possibly TRBD2 (5 bases). The CDR3 runs 13 residues. Trimming took off 5 bases at V and 5 bases at J, with 10 bases between the two ends. CDR3 DNA sequence: TGTGCCAGCAGTGCCGGGGTCAACAATGAGCAGTTCTTC. Protein: CASSAGVNNEQFF.

This clonotype was seen a few times. A library made for alpha chains picked up this beta chain off target, so its size means little. The CDR3 here is CASSFSGTEADTQYF. CDR3 coding DNA: TGCGCCAGCAGCTTCTCCGGGACGGAGGCAGATACGCAGTATTTT. The rearrangement joins TRBV5-1 to TRBJ2-3, with D perhaps matching TRBD1 or TRBD2 (5 bases each). Per the germline V gene, CDR1 is SGHRS and CDR2 is YFSETQ. This CDR3 region has 15 residues. The germline V and J ends were trimmed by 2 bases and 4 bases, with 14 bases remaining between them.

This clonotype has at least ten counts. The library was designed around alpha chains, so this beta chain is a stray read whose abundance carries little weight. The chain couples TRBV19 to TRBJ2-7, with D perhaps TRBD1 or TRBD2 (6 bases each). The CDR3 totals 12 residues. V was shortened by 9 bases and J by 4 bases, with 13 bases between the two germline ends. The V gene's germline CDR1 is LNHDA and CDR2 SQIVND (reference sequence). The CDR3 is CASRGGKYEQYF. CDR3 in DNA: TGTGCCAGCAGGGGAGGAAAGTACGAGCAGTACTTC.

This clonotype was found many times. This beta chain was picked up by a library intended for alpha chains and is off target, so its count carries little meaning. The rearrangement uses TRBV6-1 and TRBJ1-6; a possible D gene is TRBD1 (6 bases). CDR1 and CDR2 from the germline V gene are MNHNS and SASEGT. The CDR3 loop spans 14 amino acids. Between the trimmed V and J ends, which lost 3 bases and 5 bases, there was a span of 8 bases. The CDR3 nucleotides read TGTGCCAGCAGTGACCCAGGGGATAATTCACCCCTCCACTTT. Its translation is CASSDPGDNSPLHF.

This clonotype is medium-sized by share. Because the library targeted alpha chains, this beta chain is an off-target read whose size means little. The chain links TRBV10-3 to TRBJ2-5; TRBD2 agrees at 12 bases. Unmatched junction bases numbered 6, after V lost 6 bases and J lost 4 bases. Germline CDR1 reads ENHRY; CDR2 reads SYGVKD. This CDR3 region has 15 residues. CDR3 nucleotides: TGTGCCATCAGGGTCTCTAGCGGGGGGGCAGAGACCCAGTACTTC. Protein sequence: CAIRVSSGGAETQYF.

This clonotype was seen many times. This beta chain appears as a stray read in a library generated for alpha chains; its size is not informative. The rearrangement links TRBV5-1 to TRBJ1-2; 7 nucleotides align to TRBD1. Germline V gene data show CDR1 as SGHRS and CDR2 as YFSETQ. The CDR3 runs 16 residues. V gave up 0 bases and J gave up 1 base; unmatched junction bases: 6. CDR3: CASSLGPGGLNYGYTF. The CDR3 DNA is TGCGCCAGCAGCTTGGGGCCAGGGGGACTTAACTATGGCTACACCTTC.

This clonotype has ten or more counts. Within a library made for alpha chains, this beta chain is off target, and its count is uninformative. This chain links TRBV5-4 with TRBJ2-3, with 7 bases lining up with TRBD1. Per germline, CDR1 SGHNT and CDR2 YYREEE (reference sequence). Trimming at V came to 3 bases and at J to 3 bases, leaving 13 bases not matched to a gene. This CDR3 spans 17 amino acids. CDR3 in amino acids: CASSSASDREGTDTQYF. CDR3 DNA: TGTGCCAGCAGCTCTGCCTCAGACAGGGAAGGGACAGATACGCAGTATTTT. Supplemented by reference TRBV5-4 and TRBJ2-3, the full variable domain reads ETGVTQSPTHLIKTRGQQVTLRCSSQSGHNTVSWYQQALGQGPQFIFQYYREEENGRGNFPPRFSGLQFPNYSSELNVNALELDDSALYLCASSSASDREGTDTQYFGPGTRLTVL.

Many counts were recorded for this clonotype. This beta chain represents an off-target read in a library built for alpha chains; its size is of limited meaning. The chain couples TRBV20-1 to TRBJ2-1; 11 nucleotides match TRBD2. The V segment lost 1 base and the J segment 8 bases; nucleotides outside the gene matches: 10. This CDR3 is built from 16 residues. Germline V gene sequence: CDR1 DFQATT, CDR2 SNEGSKA (reference sequence). CDR3 DNA sequence: TGCAGTGCTAGAGTGGCTAGCGGGGGGTGGGTTGATGAGCAGTTCTTC. Translation gives CSARVASGGWVDEQFF.

At least ten counts were recorded for this clonotype. Within a library made for alpha chains, this beta chain is off target, and its count is uninformative. CDR3 DNA sequence: TGTGCCTGGAGTCCAGGGGCCCTCCAAGAGACCCAGTACTTC. Amino acid sequence: CAWSPGALQETQYF. The rearrangement uses TRBV30 and TRBJ2-5, with D possibly TRBD1 on 6 matching bases. V lost 2 bases, J lost 1 base, and 11 bases lay in between. The CDR3 runs 14 residues. CDR1 and CDR2 from the germline V gene are GTSNPN and SVGIG (reference sequence).

With respect to this clonotype: Because the library targeted alpha chains, this beta chain is an off-target read whose size means little. CDR3 sequence: CAWSPYTGTGVNEQFF. The CDR3 bases are TGTGCCTGGAGTCCATATACCGGGACAGGGGTAAATGAGCAGTTCTTC. The chain carries TRBV30 and TRBJ2-1; 10 bases align to TRBD1. Germline V lookup: CDR1 GTSNPN, CDR2 SVGIG (reference sequence). The V and J ends lost 2 bases and 7 bases, in that order; junction bases with no gene match: 11. This CDR3 region has 16 residues.

At least ten counts were recorded for this clonotype. The library was designed around alpha chains, so this beta chain is a stray read whose abundance carries little weight. The chain carries TRBV20-1 and TRBJ1-2; the D gene is possibly TRBD1 (5 bases). Per germline, CDR1 DFQATT and CDR2 SNEGSKA (reference sequence). The CDR3 loop spans 15 amino acids. V dropped 3 bases and J dropped 0 bases, with 14 bases sitting between them. The CDR3 DNA sequence: TGCAGTGCTAGGTATTGGGGCAGGACTAACTATGGCTACACCTTC. It codes for CSARYWGRTNYGYTF.

This clonotype is categorized as medium-sized (0.01 to 0.1%). A library made for alpha chains picked up this beta chain off target, so its size means little. V and J are TRBV20-1 and TRBJ2-7; 8 bases fit TRBD1. Per the germline V gene, CDR1 is DFQATT and CDR2 is SNEGSKA (reference sequence). V lost 6 bases and J lost 6; bases outside the gene matches: 13. The CDR3 length is 14 residues. CDR3 in amino acids: CSAHRGQVDREQYF. CDR3 coding DNA: TGCAGTGCCCATAGGGGACAGGTTGATCGCGAGCAGTACTTC.

Sample share makes this clonotype medium-sized. Within a library made for alpha chains, this beta chain is off target, and its count is uninformative. V and J are TRBV20-1 and TRBJ2-3, with a tentative D call TRBD2 (6 bases). Germline CDR1 and CDR2: DFQATT and SNEGSKA (reference sequence). V gave up 5 bases and J gave up 4 bases, with 22 bases separating them. The CDR3 length is 16 residues. CDR3 DNA: TGCAGTGCTCCCCTCGCGGGGCGGGGCCTCGCAGATACGCAGTATTTT. This sequence encodes CSAPLAGRGLADTQYF.

The table lists this clonotype with many counts. This beta chain is an unintended read in a library built for alpha chains; its size means little. The chain uses TRBV7-8 and TRBJ1-1; D may be TRBD1 (5 bases). Germline-derived CDR1 and CDR2 are SGHVS and FQNEAQ. This CDR3 is 13 amino acids long. V was shortened by 3 bases and J by 7 bases, with 12 bases between the two germline ends. The CDR3 DNA reads as TGTGCCAGCAGCTTGTCTGGTAGGGGTGAAGCTTTCTTT. It yields the protein CASSLSGRGEAFF.

This clonotype appeared many times. This beta chain is an unintended read in a library built for alpha chains; its size means little. This chain joins TRBV7-9 and TRBJ2-2; D is unclear. V lost 5 bases and J lost 6, with 16 bases in between. Germline CDR1 is SEHNR and CDR2 is FQNEAQ (reference sequence). This CDR3 is built from 15 residues. The CDR3 here is CASSQRLTSAGELFF. DNA for the CDR3: TGTGCCAGCAGCCAGCGATTGACTTCGGCCGGGGAGCTGTTTTTT.

This clonotype came up many times. The missing conserved phenylalanine or tryptophan at the end of this CDR3 makes a read error likely. As an off-target read in a library built for alpha chains, this beta chain has a frequency of little significance. The rearrangement uses TRBV6-1 and TRBJ2-1; 14 nucleotides agree with TRBD2. This CDR3 is built from 15 residues. Unmatched junction bases numbered 5, after V lost 5 bases and J lost 8 bases. Per the germline V gene, CDR1 is MNHNS and CDR2 is SASEGT. The CDR3 reads CASSTRLAGGHEQFS. As DNA, the CDR3 is TGTGCCAGCAGTACACGACTAGCGGGGGGGCATGAGCAGTTCTCC.

This clonotype is labeled medium-sized (0.01 to 0.1%). As an off-target read in a library built for alpha chains, this beta chain has a frequency of little significance. This rearrangement joins TRBV10-3 to TRBJ2-7; a weak D match, TRBD1 (6 bases). With 11 bases removed from V and 4 bases from J, the gap between germline ends came to 18 bases. Germline-derived CDR1 and CDR2 are ENHRY and SYGVKD. The CDR3 extends over 13 amino acids. As DNA, the CDR3 is TGTGCCGCTGGACAGACGGATCCTTACGAGCAGTACTTC. Amino acids: CAAGQTDPYEQYF.

By its share, this clonotype is medium-sized. This beta chain appears as a stray read in a library generated for alpha chains; its size is not informative. The rearrangement joins TRBV20-1 to TRBJ2-3, with D possibly TRBD2 on 5 matching bases. V shed 1 base and J shed 3 bases, with 5 bases lying between them. This CDR3 comprises 12 residues. CDR1 DFQATT and CDR2 SNEGSKA come from the germline V gene (reference sequence). CDR3 nucleotide sequence: TGCAGTGCTAGAGTAGCGACAGATACGCAGTATTTT. This sequence encodes CSARVATDTQYF.

This clonotype showed up many times. This beta chain is an off-target read within a library intended for alpha chains, so its frequency means little. The genes are TRBV29-1 and TRBJ1-1, with a weak D call TRBD1 (5 bases). Trimming shortened V by 3 bases and J by 5 bases, and 22 bases separated the two germline ends. The germline V gene has CDR1 SQVTM and CDR2 ANQGSEA. The CDR3 loop spans 16 amino acids. The DNA for the CDR3 is TGCAGCGTTGACCGATCTACGCCGGGGGTGGGTACTGAAGCTTTCTTT. It encodes CSVDRSTPGVGTEAFF.